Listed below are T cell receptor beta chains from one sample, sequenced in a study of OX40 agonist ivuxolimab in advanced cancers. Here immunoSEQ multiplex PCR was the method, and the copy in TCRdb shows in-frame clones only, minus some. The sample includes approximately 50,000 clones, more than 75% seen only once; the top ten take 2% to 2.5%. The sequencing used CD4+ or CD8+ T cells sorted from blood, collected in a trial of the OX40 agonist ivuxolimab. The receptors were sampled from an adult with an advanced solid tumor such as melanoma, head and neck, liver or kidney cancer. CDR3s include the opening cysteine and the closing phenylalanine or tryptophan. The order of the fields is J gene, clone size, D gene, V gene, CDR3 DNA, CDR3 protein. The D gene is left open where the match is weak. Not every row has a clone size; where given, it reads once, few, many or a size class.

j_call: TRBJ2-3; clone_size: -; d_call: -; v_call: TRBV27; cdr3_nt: TGTGCCAGCACTTGGGGGCGCAGTACAGATACGCAGTATTTT; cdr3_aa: CASTWGRSTDTQYF
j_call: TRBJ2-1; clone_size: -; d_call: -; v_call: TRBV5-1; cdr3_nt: TGCGCCAGCAGCTCGGGGTCTCCTCCGCTCTTC; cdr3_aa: CASSSGSPPLF
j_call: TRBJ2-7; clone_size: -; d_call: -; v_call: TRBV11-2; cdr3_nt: TGTGCCAGCAGCTTAGAGGGCAGCGAGCAGTACTTC; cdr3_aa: CASSLEGSEQYF
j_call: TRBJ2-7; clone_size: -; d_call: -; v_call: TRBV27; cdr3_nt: TGTGCCAGCAGATTAAGGGGCCGGTACGAGCAGTACTTC; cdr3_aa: CASRLRGRYEQYF
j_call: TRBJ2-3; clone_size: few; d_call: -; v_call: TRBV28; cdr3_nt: TGTGCCAGCAGCCCGAGAGACGGGGGCACAGATACGCAGTATTTT; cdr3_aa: CASSPRDGGTDTQYF
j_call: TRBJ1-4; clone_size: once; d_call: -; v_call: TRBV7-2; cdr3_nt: TGTGCCAGCAGCTTATTACCCCTGAGGTCGGGGGGTGAAAAACTGTTTTTT; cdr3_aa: CASSLLPLRSGGEKLFF
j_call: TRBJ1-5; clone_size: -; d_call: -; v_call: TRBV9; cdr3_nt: TGTGCCAGCAGTCGGGATTTTGGGCAGCCCCAGCATTTT; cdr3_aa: CASSRDFGQPQHF
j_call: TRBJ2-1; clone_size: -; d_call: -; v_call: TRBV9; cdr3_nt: TGTGCCAGCAGCTCTCAGGGAGACAATGAGCAGTTCTTC; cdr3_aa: CASSSQGDNEQFF
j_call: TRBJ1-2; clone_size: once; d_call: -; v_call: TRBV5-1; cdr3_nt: TGCGCCAGCAGCTTGGACGGCACAAACTATGGCTACACCTTC; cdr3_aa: CASSLDGTNYGYTF
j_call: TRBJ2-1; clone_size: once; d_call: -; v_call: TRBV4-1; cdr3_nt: TGCGCCAGCAGCCAAGTAGTTAGCGTTGGTGAGCAGTTCTTC; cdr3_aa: CASSQVVSVGEQFF
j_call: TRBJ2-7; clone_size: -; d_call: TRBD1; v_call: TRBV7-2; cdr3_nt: TGTGCCAGCAGCCCGAGACGGACAGGGGGCTGGTTTTCCTACGAGCAGTACTTC; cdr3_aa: CASSPRRTGGWFSYEQYF
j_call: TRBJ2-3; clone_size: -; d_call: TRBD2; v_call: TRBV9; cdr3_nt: TGTGCCAGCGCGGGACTAGCGGTCACAGATACGCAGTATTTT; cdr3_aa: CASAGLAVTDTQYF
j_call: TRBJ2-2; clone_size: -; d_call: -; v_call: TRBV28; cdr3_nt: TGTGCCAGCAGCACGTCGGGGCCAGGGAGCACCGGGGAGCTGTTTTTT; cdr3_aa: CASSTSGPGSTGELFF
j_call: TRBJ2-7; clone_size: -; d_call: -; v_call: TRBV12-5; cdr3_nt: TGTGCTAGTGGTTTGTTGGGAAGATCCTACGAGCAGTACTTC; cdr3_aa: CASGLLGRSYEQYF
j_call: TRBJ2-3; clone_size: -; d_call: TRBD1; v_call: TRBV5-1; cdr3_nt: TGCGCCAGCAGCCTTGAAAAATCCGGGACAGGTACAGATACGCAGTATTTT; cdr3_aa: CASSLEKSGTGTDTQYF
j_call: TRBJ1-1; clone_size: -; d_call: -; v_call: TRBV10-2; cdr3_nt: TGCGCCAGCAGTGAGGGGGCCCGAGGGACAACCATGAACACTGAAGCTTTCTTT; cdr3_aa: CASSEGARGTTMNTEAFF